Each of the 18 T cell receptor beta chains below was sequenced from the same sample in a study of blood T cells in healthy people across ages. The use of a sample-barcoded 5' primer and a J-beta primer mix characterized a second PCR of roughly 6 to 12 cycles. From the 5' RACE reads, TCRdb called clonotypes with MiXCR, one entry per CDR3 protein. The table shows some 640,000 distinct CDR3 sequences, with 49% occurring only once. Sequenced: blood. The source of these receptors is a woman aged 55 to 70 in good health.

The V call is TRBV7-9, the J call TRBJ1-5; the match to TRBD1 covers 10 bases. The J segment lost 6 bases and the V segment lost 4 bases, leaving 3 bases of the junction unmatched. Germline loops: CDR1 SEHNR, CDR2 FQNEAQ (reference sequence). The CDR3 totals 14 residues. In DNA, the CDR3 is TGTGCCAGCAGCTCGGGACAGGGGATTCAGCCCCAGCATTTT. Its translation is CASSSGQGIQPQHF.

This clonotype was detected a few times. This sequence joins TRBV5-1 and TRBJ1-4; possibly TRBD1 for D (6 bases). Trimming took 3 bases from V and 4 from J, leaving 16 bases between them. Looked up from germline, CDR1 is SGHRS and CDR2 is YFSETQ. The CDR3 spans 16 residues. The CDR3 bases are TGCGCCAGCAGCTCCGGACCGGGACAAAGTAATGAAAAACTGTTTTTT. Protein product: CASSSGPGQSNEKLFF.

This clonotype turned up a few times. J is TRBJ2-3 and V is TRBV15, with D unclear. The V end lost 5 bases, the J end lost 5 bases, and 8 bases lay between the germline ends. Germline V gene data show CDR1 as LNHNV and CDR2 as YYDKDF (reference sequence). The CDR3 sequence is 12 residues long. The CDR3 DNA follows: TGTGCCACCAGCCTTTGGGTAGATACGCAGTATTTT. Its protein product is CATSLWVDTQYF.

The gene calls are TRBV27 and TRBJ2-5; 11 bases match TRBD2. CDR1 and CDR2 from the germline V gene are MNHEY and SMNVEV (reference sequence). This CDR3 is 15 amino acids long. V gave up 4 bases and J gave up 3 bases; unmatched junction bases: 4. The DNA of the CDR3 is TGTGCCAGCAGTTCACTAGCGGGAGTTGAAGAGACCCAGTACTTC. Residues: CASSSLAGVEETQYF.

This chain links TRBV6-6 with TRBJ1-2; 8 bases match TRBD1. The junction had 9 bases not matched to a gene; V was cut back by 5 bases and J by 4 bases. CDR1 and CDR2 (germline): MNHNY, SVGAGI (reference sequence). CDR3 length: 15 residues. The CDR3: CASSTLDRAPYGYTF. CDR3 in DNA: TGTGCCAGCAGTACACTGGACAGGGCCCCCTATGGCTACACCTTC.

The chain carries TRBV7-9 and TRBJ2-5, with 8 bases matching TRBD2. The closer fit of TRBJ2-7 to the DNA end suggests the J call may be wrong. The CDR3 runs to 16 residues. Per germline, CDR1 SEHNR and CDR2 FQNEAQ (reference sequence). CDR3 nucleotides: TGTGCCAGCAGCCCGGGCCGAACTAGCGGATCCTACGAGCAGTACTTC. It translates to CASSPGRTSGSYEQYF.

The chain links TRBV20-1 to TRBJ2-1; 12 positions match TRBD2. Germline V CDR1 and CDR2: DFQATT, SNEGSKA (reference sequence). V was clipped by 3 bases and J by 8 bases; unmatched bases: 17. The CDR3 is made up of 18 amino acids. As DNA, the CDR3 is TGCAGTGCTAGGGGACTAGCGGGTCTCATTCGGGATATAGATGAGCAGTTCTTC. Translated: CSARGLAGLIRDIDEQFF.

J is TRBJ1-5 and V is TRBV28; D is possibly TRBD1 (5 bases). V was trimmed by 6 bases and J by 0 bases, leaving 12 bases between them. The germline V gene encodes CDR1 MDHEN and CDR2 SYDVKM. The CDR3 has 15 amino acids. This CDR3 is CASRLPGISNQPQHF. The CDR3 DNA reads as TGTGCCAGCAGACTTCCAGGGATTAGCAATCAGCCCCAGCATTTT.

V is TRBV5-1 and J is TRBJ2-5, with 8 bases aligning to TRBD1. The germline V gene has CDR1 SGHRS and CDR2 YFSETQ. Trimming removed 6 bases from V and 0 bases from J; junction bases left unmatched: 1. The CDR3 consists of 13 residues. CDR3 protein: CASNRGYQETQYF. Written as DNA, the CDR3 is TGCGCCAGCAACAGGGGGTACCAAGAGACCCAGTACTTC.

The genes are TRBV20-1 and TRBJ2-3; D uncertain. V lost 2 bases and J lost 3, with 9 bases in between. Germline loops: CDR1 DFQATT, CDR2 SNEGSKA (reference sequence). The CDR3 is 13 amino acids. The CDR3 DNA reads TGCAGTGCTAGAAGACCTCAAACAGATACGCAGTATTTT. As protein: CSARRPQTDTQYF.

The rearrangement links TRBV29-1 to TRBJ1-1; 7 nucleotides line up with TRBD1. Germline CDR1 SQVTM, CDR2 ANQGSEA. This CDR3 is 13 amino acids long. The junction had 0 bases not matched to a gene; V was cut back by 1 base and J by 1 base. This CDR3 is CSVEGQGNTEAFF. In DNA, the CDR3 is TGCAGCGTTGAAGGACAGGGGAACACTGAAGCTTTCTTT.

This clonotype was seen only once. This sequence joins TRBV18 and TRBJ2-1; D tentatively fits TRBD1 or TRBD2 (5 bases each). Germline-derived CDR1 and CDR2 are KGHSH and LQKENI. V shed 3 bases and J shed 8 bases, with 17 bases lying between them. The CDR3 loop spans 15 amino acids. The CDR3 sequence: CASSPPNGVGDEQFF. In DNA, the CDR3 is TGTGCCAGCTCACCCCCGAACGGAGTGGGGGATGAGCAGTTCTTC.

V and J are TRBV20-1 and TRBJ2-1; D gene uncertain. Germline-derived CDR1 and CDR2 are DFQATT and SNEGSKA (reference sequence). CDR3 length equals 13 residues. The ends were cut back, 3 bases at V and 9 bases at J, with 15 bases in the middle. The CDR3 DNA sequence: TGCAGTGCTAGTCCATATCACAATGTTGAGCAGTTCTTC. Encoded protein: CSASPYHNVEQFF.

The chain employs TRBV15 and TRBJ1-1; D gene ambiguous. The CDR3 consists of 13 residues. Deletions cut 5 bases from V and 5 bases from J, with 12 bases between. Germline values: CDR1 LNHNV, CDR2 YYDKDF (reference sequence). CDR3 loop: CATSLRERTEAFF. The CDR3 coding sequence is TGTGCCACCAGCCTCCGGGAGAGGACTGAAGCTTTCTTT.

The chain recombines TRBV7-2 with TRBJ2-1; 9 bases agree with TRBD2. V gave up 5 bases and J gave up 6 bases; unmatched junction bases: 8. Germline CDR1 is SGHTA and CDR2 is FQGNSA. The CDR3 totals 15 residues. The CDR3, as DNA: TGTGCCAGCAGCCCGAGGACTAGCGCTAGCAATGAGCAGTTCTTC. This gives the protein CASSPRTSASNEQFF.

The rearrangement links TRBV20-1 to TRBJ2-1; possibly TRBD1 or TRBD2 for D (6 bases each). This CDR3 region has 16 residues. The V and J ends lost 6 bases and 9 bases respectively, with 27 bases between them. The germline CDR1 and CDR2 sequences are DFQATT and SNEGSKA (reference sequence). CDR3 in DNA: TGCAGTGCCCTGAACTCCCGGGGGCCACTCCGGGGTGAGCAGTTCTTC. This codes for CSALNSRGPLRGEQFF.

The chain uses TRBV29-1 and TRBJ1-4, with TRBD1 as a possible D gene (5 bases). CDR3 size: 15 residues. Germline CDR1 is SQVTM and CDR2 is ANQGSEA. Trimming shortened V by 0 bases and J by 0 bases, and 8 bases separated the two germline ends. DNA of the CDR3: TGCAGCGTTGAAGATCCGACAGCAACTAATGAAAAACTGTTTTTT. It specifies CSVEDPTATNEKLFF.

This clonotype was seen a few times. DNA for the CDR3: TGTGCCAGCAGAACTTTAGTGGGTTTCGATGAGCAGTTCTTC. Amino acids: CASRTLVGFDEQFF. The chain has TRBV12-3 or TRBV12-4 and TRBJ2-1, with D uncertain. The CDR3 contains 14 residues. Trimming cost V 6 bases and J 8 bases, with 17 bases left between them.